These T cell receptor beta chains were read from a single sample in a study of T cell repertoires in cytomegalovirus infection. From the reads, TCRdb called clonotypes with MiXCR, one entry per CDR3 protein. The sample has approximately 550,000 distinct CDR3 sequences; more than 15% are singletons. What was sequenced was CD8+ T cells from PBMCs. The receptor set was obtained from a human donor in good health (CMV status not recorded). Some clones in this sample may be carry-over from other donors' samples. Both conserved end residues are part of each CDR3. D genes are given only for firm matches. Not all rows give a size; the values are once, few, many and, for expanded clones, a class.

j_call,clone_size,v_call,d_call,cdr3_nt,cdr3_aa
TRBJ2-2,NA,TRBV11-2,NA,TGTGCCAGCAGCTTAAGCCAGAGTCGCACCGGGGAGCTGTTTTTT,CASSLSQSRTGELFF
TRBJ2-7,many,TRBV7-6,NA,TGTGCCAGCAGCCCAAACGGCTACGAGCAGTACTTC,CASSPNGYEQYF
TRBJ1-2,few,TRBV4-1,TRBD1,TGCGCCAGCAGCCAAGATCGGCGAGGACAGGGGAGGATGAATGGCTACACCTTC,CASSQDRRGQGRMNGYTF
TRBJ2-1,NA,TRBV9,TRBD1,TGTGCCAGCAGCGCCCTCGACAGGGAAATACACAATGAGCAGTTCTTC,CASSALDREIHNEQFF
TRBJ1-1,NA,TRBV29-1,NA,TGCAGCGTTGCGGTGTACACTGAAGCTTTCTTT,CSVAVYTEAFF
TRBJ2-1,many,TRBV7-9,TRBD2,TGTGCCAGCAGTTCGTCTAGCGGGAGCTCCTACAATGAGCAGTTCTTC,CASSSSSGSSYNEQFF
TRBJ2-7,few,TRBV9,TRBD1,TGTGCCAGCAGCCCCGAGTCAGGGGGCACCTACGAGCAGTACTTC,CASSPESGGTYEQYF
TRBJ2-7,few,TRBV20-1,NA,TGCAGTGCTAGATCCAGCGGGCGTCGCGAGCAGTACTTC,CSARSSGRREQYF
TRBJ1-3,NA,TRBV2,NA,TGTGCCAGCAGGTACGGGACAACCACTCTCTCTGGAAACACCATATATTTT,CASRYGTTTLSGNTIYF
TRBJ2-7,many,TRBV7-6,NA,TGTGCCAGCAGCTTTAACAGGGACGAAGAGCAGTACTTC,CASSFNRDEEQYF
TRBJ2-1,many,TRBV6-5,TRBD2,TGTGCCAGCAGTTATACCCTAGCGGGAAGCAATGAGCAGTTCTTC,CASSYTLAGSNEQFF
TRBJ1-5,many,TRBV19,TRBD1,TGTGCCAGTAGTGCGGACAGGGAAGGGCTTGACCAGCCCCAGCATTTT,CASSADREGLDQPQHF
TRBJ2-2,NA,TRBV4-1,TRBD2,TGCTCCAGCAGCCATGCGGGAGGGCCAGTCACCGGGGAGCTGTTTTTT,CSSSHAGGPVTGELFF
TRBJ2-7,NA,TRBV29-1,TRBD1,TGCAGCGTTCCTGGGACAGGTTACAGCTCCTACGAGCAGTACTTC,CSVPGTGYSSYEQYF
TRBJ1-6,many,TRBV11-2,NA,TGTGCCAGCAGCGCCCCTGGTTCACCCCTCCACTTT,CASSAPGSPLHF
TRBJ2-7,many,TRBV27,TRBD2,TGTGCCAGCAGTCCGGGACTAGTGGGTTACGAGCAGTACTTC,CASSPGLVGYEQYF
TRBJ1-3,NA,TRBV12-3/TRBV12-4,NA,TGTGCCAGCACCTTATTTGGAAACACCATATATTTT,CASTLFGNTIYF
TRBJ1-5,many,TRBV28,NA,TGTGCCACCACCCGGGAGGGAGGTGATCAGCCCCAGCATTTT,CATTREGGDQPQHF
TRBJ1-4,NA,TRBV7-4,NA,TGTGCCAGCAGCCCGGAGGGGTCGCCCTATGAAAAACTGTTTTTT,CASSPEGSPYEKLFF
TRBJ2-1,NA,TRBV29-1,TRBD2,TGCAGCGTTGAGATTAGGACTAGCGGGCGACTGAGCTCCTACAATGAGCAGTTCTTC,CSVEIRTSGRLSSYNEQFF
TRBJ2-1,NA,TRBV9,NA,TGTGCCAGCAGTGGGGCCTCACCGTTCTTC,CASSGASPFF
TRBJ1-4,many,TRBV12-3/TRBV12-4,NA,TGTGCCAGCAGTCGTCCCGGATCGAACCTAAATGAAAAACTGTTTTTT,CASSRPGSNLNEKLFF
TRBJ1-1,many,TRBV7-9,NA,TGTGCCAGCAGCCCGCCGGGGGGCACTTGGAACACTGAAGCTTTCTTT,CASSPPGGTWNTEAFF
TRBJ1-5,many,TRBV10-3,TRBD1,TGTGCCATCAAGTCGGGACAGGGGGCAGACCAGCCCCAGCATTTT,CAIKSGQGADQPQHF